This entry lists 20 T cell receptor beta chains sequenced from one sample in a study of blood T cell repertoires in COVID-19. Sequencing used immunoSEQ multiplex PCR; TCRdb keeps in-frame clones, though not all of them. The data show about 120,000 clones, with roughly 84% seen just once and 3.5% to 4% held by the top ten. The sequenced sample consisted of PBMCs or T cells enriched from blood (not recorded which). These receptors were obtained from a woman in her twenties or thirties who had recovered from COVID-19.

The rearrangement uses TRBV24-1 and TRBJ1-1, with unresolved D. The length of the CDR3 is 13 residues. Germline values: CDR1 KGHDR, CDR2 SFDVKD. Trimming pared 0 bases from V and 3 bases from J, leaving 4 bases between. Written as DNA, the CDR3 is TGTGCCACCAGTGATTTGCCCTACACTGAAGCTTTCTTT. Translated: CATSDLPYTEAFF.

The chain carries TRBV5-1 and TRBJ2-1, with D unresolved. The CDR3 runs to 12 residues. In germline, CDR1 is SGHRS, CDR2 YFSETQ. V lost 1 base and J lost 7, with 6 bases in between. CDR3 loop: CASSLFRNEQFF. The CDR3 DNA reads as TGCGCCAGCAGCTTGTTTCGGAATGAGCAGTTCTTC. Drawing the rest from reference TRBV5-1 and TRBJ2-1, the complete variable domain is KAGVTQTPRYLIKTRGQQVTLSCSPISGHRSVSWYQQTPGQGLQFLFEYFSETQRNKGNFPGRFSGRQFSNSRSEMNVSTLELGDSALYLCASSLFRNEQFFGPGTRLTVL.

This chain links TRBV7-8 with TRBJ2-3, with 9 nucleotides matching TRBD1. Germline V gene sequence: CDR1 SGHVS, CDR2 FQNEAQ. This CDR3 comprises 17 residues. With 5 bases clipped from V and 2 bases from J, the junction kept 11 bases outside the gene matches. As DNA, the CDR3 is TGTGCCAGCAGCCTACGGACAGGGGAAGAGGACACAGATACGCAGTATTTT. Translation gives CASSLRTGEEDTDTQYF.

The chain couples TRBV19 to TRBJ1-2; D not certain. V lost 3 bases and J lost 1, with 12 bases in between. Germline V CDR1 and CDR2: LNHDA, SQIVND (reference sequence). The CDR3 totals 15 residues. The CDR3: CASSIPGSFNYGYTF. The DNA of the CDR3 is TGTGCCAGTAGTATCCCTGGCAGTTTTAACTATGGCTACACCTTC.

This chain joins TRBV6-5 and TRBJ1-1; possibly TRBD1 for D (5 bases). Trimming removed 2 bases from V and 5 bases from J, with 12 bases in between. Germline CDR1 reads MNHEY; CDR2 reads SVGAGI. CDR3 length: 14 residues. The CDR3 DNA sequence: TGTGCCAGCAGTTACCATCCGGGGGTGACTGAAGCTTTCTTT. Its translation: CASSYHPGVTEAFF.

This clone was observed a handful of times. The chain uses TRBV25-1 and TRBJ1-1, with 7 bases aligning to TRBD1. Germline V gives CDR1 MGHDK, CDR2 SYGVNS. The trim removed 8 bases at V and 1 base at J, leaving 7 bases unmatched. This CDR3 is built from 14 residues. Here the CDR3 DNA reads TGTGCCAGCGCCAGACAGGGTGGGAACACTGAAGCTTTCTTT. This sequence encodes CASARQGGNTEAFF.

The rearrangement uses TRBV4-3 and TRBJ2-7, with 7 bases lining up with TRBD1. The CDR3 sequence is 13 residues long. The germline V gene has CDR1 LGHNA and CDR2 YSLEER. J gave up 7 bases and V 0 bases, and 3 bases lay outside the gene matches. Here the CDR3 reads CASSQDLGQEQYF. In DNA, the CDR3 is TGCGCCAGCAGCCAAGATTTGGGACAGGAGCAGTACTTC.

The sample holds a few counts of this clone. The chain combines TRBV4-3 with TRBJ2-4; tentative D call: TRBD2 (7 bases). V lost 4 bases, J lost 8 bases, and 21 bases lay in between. Germline-derived CDR1 and CDR2 are LGHNA and YSLEER. The CDR3 is 16 amino acids. The CDR3, as DNA: TGCGCCAGCAGCCCGCACGCCGGGGGCGCGGGGGACATTCAGTACTTC. Translation gives CASSPHAGGAGDIQYF.

The J gene is TRBJ2-3, the V gene TRBV3-1 (or the pseudogene TRBV3-2), with TRBD1 as a possible D gene (6 bases). V gave up 1 base and J gave up 6 bases, with 17 bases separating them. The CDR3 is 16 residues long. Germline CDR1 reads LGHDT; CDR2 reads YNNKEL (reference sequence). The CDR3 is CASSQGWGPLGDTQYF. In DNA form, the CDR3 reads TGTGCCAGCAGCCAAGGGTGGGGGCCCCTAGGGGATACGCAGTATTTT.

The chain has TRBV10-3 and TRBJ1-3; D uncertain. Germline assignment: CDR1 ENHRY and CDR2 SYGVKD. The V end lost 11 bases, the J end lost 4 bases, and 12 bases lay between the germline ends. The length of the CDR3 is 12 residues. The CDR3 DNA reads TGTGCCTACCCTTTTAGAGGAAACACCATATATTTT. Protein product: CAYPFRGNTIYF.

In DNA form, the CDR3 reads TGTGCCAGCAGTCCCCAGGGAGGTCTCACTAATGAAAAACTGTTTTTT. Translated, it gives CASSPQGGLTNEKLFF. The chain carries TRBV28 and TRBJ1-4; tentatively, D is TRBD1 (5 bases). The CDR3 runs to 16 residues. From germline, CDR1 is MDHEN and CDR2 SYDVKM. V lost 5 bases and J lost 2, with 15 bases in between.

V usage is TRBV30 and J usage is TRBJ1-3, with D possibly being TRBD1 (6 bases). The CDR3 loop spans 14 amino acids. Germline CDR1 and CDR2: GTSNPN and SVGIG (reference sequence). Trimming removed 5 bases from V and 1 base from J, with 12 bases in between. CDR3 nucleotide sequence: TGTGCCTGGCTGACAGGCTATTCTGGAAACACCATATATTTT. Translation gives CAWLTGYSGNTIYF.

The rearrangement uses TRBV5-6 and TRBJ1-5, with a tentative D call TRBD1 (5 bases). Trimming took off 2 bases at V and 4 bases at J, with 10 bases between the two ends. The CDR3 sequence is 14 residues long. The germline V gene has CDR1 SGHDT and CDR2 YYEEEE. CDR3 in amino acids: CASSFRGSNQPQHF. In nucleotides, the CDR3 is TGTGCCAGCAGCTTCCGGGGGTCTAATCAGCCCCAGCATTTT.

This clone was seen just once. The gene calls are TRBV11-2 and TRBJ2-3; no clear D gene. Germline V gives CDR1 SGHAT, CDR2 FQNNGV. The CDR3 covers 13 residues. Trimming pared 2 bases from V and 7 bases from J, leaving 10 bases between. CDR3 nucleotides: TGTGCCAGCAGCTTACCCCCTAGGAATACGCAGTATTTT. Its protein is CASSLPPRNTQYF.

This sequence joins TRBV7-9 and TRBJ2-2, with D perhaps matching TRBD2 (6 bases). The ends were cut back, 5 bases at V and 7 bases at J, with 20 bases in the middle. The CDR3 is 16 residues long. Germline CDR1 reads SEHNR; CDR2 reads FQNEAQ (reference sequence). CDR3 sequence reads: CASSQSQRALRGELFF. CDR3 sequence (DNA): TGTGCCAGCAGCCAATCTCAGCGGGCATTACGCGGGGAGCTGTTTTTT.

J is TRBJ2-2 and V is TRBV24-1; possibly TRBD1 for D (6 bases). V was clipped by 2 bases and J by 7 bases, with 13 bases between them. This CDR3 region has 15 residues. Germline-derived CDR1 and CDR2 are KGHDR and SFDVKD. CDR3 nucleotides: TGTGCCACCAGTGATTGGATACAGGGTGGCGGGGAGCTGTTTTTT. Residues: CATSDWIQGGGELFF.

V and J are TRBV7-3 and TRBJ2-5; 8 nucleotides match TRBD2. CDR3 length: 13 residues. The J segment lost 5 bases and the V segment lost 5 bases, leaving 4 bases of the junction unmatched. CDR1 SGHTA and CDR2 FQGTGA come from the germline V gene. CDR3 protein: CASSPGRGETQYF. DNA for the CDR3: TGTGCCAGCAGCCCCGGGAGGGGGGAGACCCAGTACTTC.

This chain connects TRBV24-1 to TRBJ2-1; D gene uncertain. Looked up from germline, CDR1 is KGHDR and CDR2 is SFDVKD. This CDR3 has 14 amino acids. V was trimmed by 1 base and J by 12 bases, leaving 15 bases between them. CDR3 in amino acids: CATSDLGRSPGQFF. CDR3 nucleotides: TGTGCCACCAGTGATTTAGGAAGGTCCCCGGGGCAGTTCTTC.

CDR3 sequence (DNA): TGTGCCAGCAGCCTAAACTCTGGAAACACCATATATTTT. Amino acids: CASSLNSGNTIYF. This chain links TRBV5-4 with TRBJ1-3; unclear D gene. This CDR3 region has 13 residues. The V gene lost 4 bases and the J gene lost 0 bases, with 5 bases spanning the gap. Germline-derived CDR1 and CDR2 are SGHNT and YYREEE (reference sequence).

The chain is built from TRBV10-3 and TRBJ2-7, with TRBD1 identical over 10 bases. Germline V gene sequence: CDR1 ENHRY, CDR2 SYGVKD. The V and J ends lost 7 bases and 2 bases, in that order; junction bases with no gene match: 5. The CDR3 spans 14 residues. The CDR3 loop reads CAIMGQGSTYEQYF. CDR3 nucleotide sequence: TGTGCCATCATGGGACAGGGGTCGACCTACGAGCAGTACTTC.